These T cell receptor beta chains were read from a single sample in a study of blood T cell repertoires in COVID-19. Data came from immunoSEQ multiplex PCR; TCRdb stores just in-frame clones and leaves some out. The sample carries 330,000 or so clones, over 80% recorded once. Sequencing was carried out using peripheral blood. The receptors derive from a man aged 25-40 years with COVID-19, enrolled during active disease. The CDR3 runs from the conserved cysteine through the conserved F or W. The D gene is left open where the match is weak. Rows may omit the clone size; those that give it use once, few, many or a size class.

v_gene	d_gene	abundance	j_gene	CDR3aa	CDR3nt
TRBV9	.	.	TRBJ1-5	CASSVAAGNQPQHF	TGTGCCAGCAGCGTAGCTGCGGGCAATCAGCCCCAGCATTTT
TRBV7-3	TRBD1	.	TRBJ2-1	CASSRQGYNEQFF	TGTGCCAGCAGTAGACAGGGTTACAATGAGCAGTTCTTC
TRBV19	TRBD1	.	TRBJ2-5	CASSIGQGIQETQYF	TGTGCCAGTAGTATCGGACAGGGGATTCAAGAGACCCAGTACTTC
TRBV7-2	.	.	TRBJ1-5	CASSFSSSGPQHF	TGTGCCAGCAGCTTTTCTTCTAGTGGGCCCCAGCATTTT
TRBV20-1	.	.	TRBJ1-1	CSASAGHMNTEAFF	TGCAGTGCTAGTGCGGGACATATGAACACTGAAGCTTTCTTT
TRBV19	.	.	TRBJ1-1	CASSDLQDTEAFF	TGTGCCAGTAGTGACCTACAGGACACTGAAGCTTTCTTT
TRBV2	.	.	TRBJ2-3	CARAGHSSTDTQYF	TGTGCCAGGGCGGGGCACTCTAGCACAGATACGCAGTATTTT
TRBV7-3	TRBD2	.	TRBJ2-1	CASSPSGGSYNEQFF	TGTGCCAGCAGCCCTAGCGGGGGGTCTTACAATGAGCAGTTCTTC
TRBV28	TRBD1	.	TRBJ2-6	CASTPGQGIPGANVLTF	TGTGCCAGCACACCGGGACAGGGTATTCCTGGGGCCAACGTCCTGACTTTC
TRBV5-6	TRBD1	.	TRBJ2-7	CASSYGQGEQYF	TGTGCCAGCAGTTACGGACAGGGAGAGCAGTACTTC
TRBV12-3/TRBV12-4	.	.	TRBJ2-7	CASSLSSWEQYF	TGTGCCAGCAGTTTATCGAGTTGGGAGCAGTACTTC
TRBV4-3	.	.	TRBJ2-7	CASSRTASLPTYEQYF	TGCGCCAGCAGCCGGACTGCCTCCCTACCAACCTACGAGCAGTACTTC
TRBV5-1	.	.	TRBJ1-5	CASSLEGVTSNQPQHF	TGCGCCAGCAGCTTGGAGGGGGTTACGAGCAATCAGCCCCAGCATTTT
TRBV4-1	.	.	TRBJ2-5	CASSQDPSSETQYF	TGCGCCAGCAGCCAAGATCCTAGTTCTGAGACCCAGTACTTC
TRBV5-4	.	.	TRBJ1-3	CASSPGIRTGNTIYF	TGTGCCAGCAGCCCGGGGATAAGGACTGGAAACACCATATATTTT
TRBV27	TRBD1	.	TRBJ1-1	CASSLSRDRGKAFF	TGTGCCAGCAGTTTGTCCCGGGACAGGGGAAAAGCTTTCTTT
TRBV7-6	.	.	TRBJ2-1	CASSLDQNNEQFF	TGTGCCAGCAGCTTAGACCAGAACAATGAGCAGTTCTTC
TRBV15	.	.	TRBJ1-2	CATSRESYGYTF	TGTGCCACCAGCAGAGAATCGTATGGCTACACCTTC
TRBV19	.	.	TRBJ1-2	CASSTDRSRSGYGYTF	TGTGCCAGTAGTACCGACAGGTCCCGATCGGGCTATGGCTACACCTTC
TRBV5-1	.	.	TRBJ1-6	CASSPGQNYGGNSPLHF	TGCGCCAGCAGCCCCGGACAGAACTACGGCGGAAATTCACCCCTCCACTTT
TRBV28	.	.	TRBJ1-2	CASSLSGQNYGYTF	TGTGCCAGCAGCTTATCCGGACAGAACTATGGCTACACCTTC
TRBV18	.	.	TRBJ1-1	CASSPSAGSGPEAFF	TGTGCCAGCTCACCCTCCGCGGGCTCCGGCCCTGAAGCTTTCTTT
TRBV27	.	.	TRBJ2-5	CASSPDRYQETQYF	TGTGCCAGCAGCCCCGACAGGTACCAAGAGACCCAGTACTTC
TRBV24-1	.	.	TRBJ1-4	CATTPPQGTESNEKLFF	TGTGCCACCACCCCCCCCCAGGGCACGGAGTCTAATGAAAAACTGTTTTTT
TRBV7-2	.	.	TRBJ1-2	CASSLEGRALTEYGYTF	TGTGCCAGCAGCTTAGAGGGCAGGGCTTTGACGGAGTATGGCTACACCTTC
TRBV4-3	TRBD1	.	TRBJ2-7	CASSSYRDRGIGLGYEQYF	TGCGCCAGCAGCTCTTATCGGGACAGGGGAATAGGCCTTGGCTACGAGCAGTACTTC
TRBV5-4	TRBD1	.	TRBJ1-1	CASSPPGQGRGTEAFF	TGTGCCAGCAGCCCGCCTGGACAGGGCCGAGGCACTGAAGCTTTCTTT
TRBV14	TRBD2	.	TRBJ2-1	CASSPLAGVIGEQFF	TGTGCCAGCAGCCCCCTAGCGGGAGTCATCGGTGAGCAGTTCTTC
TRBV7-2	TRBD1	.	TRBJ1-2	CASSTGQGAVGYTF	TGTGCCAGCAGCACCGGACAGGGGGCAGTTGGCTACACCTTC
TRBV11-3	TRBD2	.	TRBJ2-1	CASSLGSTSGGAGEQFF	TGTGCCAGCAGCTTAGGATCGACTAGCGGGGGGGCGGGAGAGCAGTTCTTC
TRBV30	TRBD1	.	TRBJ1-6	CAWSGGGSRDRDSPLHF	TGTGCCTGGAGTGGGGGAGGGTCCCGGGACAGGGATTCACCCCTCCACTTT
TRBV9	.	.	TRBJ1-5	CASSEGGGQPQHF	TGTGCCAGCAGCGAGGGCGGGGGACAGCCCCAGCATTTT
TRBV14	.	.	TRBJ2-1	CASSQAEGRLVGFSDEQFF	TGTGCCAGCAGCCAAGCCGAGGGCCGACTAGTAGGGTTTAGCGATGAGCAGTTCTTC
TRBV21-1	.	.	TRBJ1-4	CASSPLEATNEKLFF	TGTGCCAGCAGCCCATTAGAGGCAACTAATGAAAAACTGTTTTTT
TRBV2	TRBD1	.	TRBJ1-1	CASRLTGVNTEAFF	TGTGCCAGCAGGTTGACAGGGGTAAACACTGAAGCTTTCTTT
TRBV4-3	.	.	TRBJ2-7	CASSQDSDEQYF	TGCGCCAGCAGCCAAGATAGCGACGAGCAGTACTTC
TRBV28	.	once	TRBJ2-3	CAIQKRYVTTDTQYF	TGTGCCATCCAGAAGCGCTACGTTACCACAGATACGCAGTATTTT
TRBV5-6	.	.	TRBJ2-1	CASRVEGRVSYNEQFF	TGTGCCAGCAGGGTTGAAGGCAGGGTTTCCTACAATGAGCAGTTCTTC
TRBV29-1	TRBD1	.	TRBJ1-2	CSVEAPTGSYGYTF	TGCAGCGTTGAAGCTCCGACAGGGAGCTATGGCTACACCTTC